Sequencing of this T cell receptor beta chain was carried out in a study of blood T cell repertoires in COVID-19. The wider study: Some COVID-19 samples were acute and others convalescent; all came from the United States, Italy and Spain. T cells, B-cell-depleted T cells, or PBMCs provided the cDNA or gDNA that served as material.

V shed 0 bases and J shed 6 bases, with 8 bases lying between them. Germline-derived CDR1 and CDR2 are LGHDT and YNNKEL (reference sequence). CDR3 length: 14 amino acids. As handled by the study authors: Amplifying reference gene primers gave estimates of nucleated cell counts. Measured with immunoSEQ multiplex PCR; TCRdb has only the in-frame clones, and not every one. V, J and clone size were drawn from that table, and D and trimming were deduced from the DNA. The data show over 400,000 clones, about nine tenths seen once. The chain joins TRBV3-1 (or the pseudogene TRBV3-2) to TRBJ2-2; the D gene is possibly TRBD2 (5 bases). The source is a woman in her 30s with active or convalescent COVID-19. Sequencing was performed on peripheral blood. Here the CDR3 reads CASSQDRAAGELFF. For the CDR3, the DNA is TGTGCCAGCAGCCAAGATAGAGCGGCCGGGGAGCTGTTTTTT.